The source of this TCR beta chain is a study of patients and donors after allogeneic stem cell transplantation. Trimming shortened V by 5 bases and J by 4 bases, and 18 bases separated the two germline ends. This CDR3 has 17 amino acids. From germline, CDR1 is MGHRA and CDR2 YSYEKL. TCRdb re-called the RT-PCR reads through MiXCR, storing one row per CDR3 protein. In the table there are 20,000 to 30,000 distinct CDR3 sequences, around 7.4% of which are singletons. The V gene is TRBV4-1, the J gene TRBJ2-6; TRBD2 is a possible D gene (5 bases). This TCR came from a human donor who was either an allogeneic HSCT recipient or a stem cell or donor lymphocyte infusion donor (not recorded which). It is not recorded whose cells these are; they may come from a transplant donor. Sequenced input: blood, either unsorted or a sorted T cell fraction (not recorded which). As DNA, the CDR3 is TGCGCCAGCAGCGACCAACTGCGGGTTCGCGGGGCCAACGTCCTGACTTTC. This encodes CASSDQLRVRGANVLTF.